The clone carrying this TCR beta chain was seen more than once but under ten times. The target antigen is unknown. The data are from a study of vaccination and CD4 T cells after COVID-19. Once obtained from cultured CD4+ T cells, the DNA was sequenced using the Oncomine TCR Beta short-read assay. Genomic DNA from cultured CD4+ T cells was extracted. TCRdb processed the PCR reads anew with MiXCR; each CDR3 protein has one entry. Of around 10,000 distinct CDR3 sequences listed, about 35% are singletons. The treatment: roughly 10-day PBMC culture with coronavirus spike peptide pools or control peptides (ViraFEST assay). It was before the COVID-19 pandemic (2011-2018) that the unexposed donor's CD4+ T cells were collected. This sequence was found in a human donor in good health. Specimen: CD4+ T cells from blood, cultured in vitro.

For the CDR3, the DNA is TGCAGTGCCGCGCGACGCTCCTATAATTCACCCCTCCACTTT. As protein: CSAARRSYNSPLHF. The chain is built from TRBV20-1 and TRBJ1-6; D remains ambiguous. CDR1 is DFQATT and CDR2 is SNEGSKA in the germline V gene (reference sequence). Trimming left V 6 bases short and J 0 bases short, with 9 bases between. The CDR3 contains 14 residues.